This T cell receptor (beta chain) was sequenced for a study of cytomegalovirus exposure and HLA in healthy donors. The CDR3 totals 11 residues. V lost 5 bases and J 6 bases, leaving 11 bases between the germline ends. Germline lookup yields CDR1 DFQATT and CDR2 SNEGSKA (reference sequence). PCR amplification relied on 60 Vbeta primers (plus 13 Jbeta primers). Sequencing used immunoSEQ multiplex PCR; TCRdb keeps in-frame clones, though not all of them. Of over 110,000 clones listed, around 79% are singletons. The V and J genes are TRBV20-1 and TRBJ2-7; D is unclear. The sequence was collected from a female donor in good health and CMV-seronegative. Sequenced: PBMCs. The CDR3 here is CSALIVSEQYF. In DNA form, the CDR3 reads TGCAGTGCTTTAATAGTTAGCGAGCAGTACTTC.